The sequence of this T cell receptor (beta chain) was determined in a study of T cell responses to AZD1222 COVID-19 vaccine. Whole-study results and caveats: Per reports, nearly half of all spike-specific TCRs target regions that are unmutated in variants. Donors were mostly white British, more females; clonal diversity possibly underestimated.

TCRdb's table, derived via immunoSEQ multiplex PCR, lists solely in-frame clones and lacks some. The table records 75,000 to 100,000 clones, roughly 90% of them present only once. There are a few counts of this clone. As yet, its antigen is unknown. The CDR3 totals 12 residues. V shed 6 bases, J shed 7 bases, and the junction held 8 bases outside the gene matches. From germline, CDR1 is SQVTM and CDR2 ANQGSEA. The receptor comes from an adult in good health. The V gene is TRBV29-1, the J gene TRBJ1-2, with 7 bases that match TRBD1. The sequenced sample was peripheral blood, obtained on day 0 of AZD1222 vaccination. CDR3 loop: CSVRGGSPGYTF. The CDR3 region has the DNA TGCAGCGTCAGGGGGGGGTCCCCTGGCTACACCTTC.